Each of the 5 T cell receptor beta chains below was sequenced from the same sample in a study of patients and donors after allogeneic stem cell transplantation (dated by TCRdb to about 2020). Library construction relied on RT-PCR. The instrument given in TCRdb is NextSeq 550. TCRdb reprocessing: public reads trimmed at Q25 with fastp, clones called with MiXCR, in-frame beta chains kept. Each entry merges the rows of one CDR3 protein and shows their most common DNA and genes. The sample contains 150,000 to 200,000 distinct CDR3 sequences, approximately 25% of them found a single time. 25% to 30% of the sample lies in the top ten. Sequenced material: blood, either unsorted or a sorted T cell fraction (not recorded which). The receptors derive from a human donor who was either an allogeneic HSCT recipient or a stem cell or donor lymphocyte infusion donor (not recorded which). It is not recorded whose cells these are; they may come from a transplant donor.

V is TRBV5-4 and J is TRBJ2-3; D is perhaps TRBD1 (5 bases). There are 16 residues in the CDR3. The V end was cut by 3 bases, the J end by 0 bases, with 14 bases between. Germline V gene sequence: CDR1 SGHNT, CDR2 YYREEE (reference sequence). In DNA form, the CDR3 reads TGTGCCAGCAGCTCCCACAGGTTTAGTAGCACAGATACGCAGTATTTT. This translates into CASSSHRFSSTDTQYF.

This clonotype was seen at least ten times. This sequence joins TRBV2 and TRBJ1-6, with 7 nucleotides matching TRBD1. Losses at the gene ends were 0 bases for V and 9 bases for J; bases not matched to a gene: 5. This CDR3 has 15 amino acids. From germline, CDR1 is SNHLY and CDR2 FYNNEI. DNA of the CDR3: TGTGCCAGCAGTGAAGCGAAAAGGGGGCTTTCACCCCTCCACTTT. Residues: CASSEAKRGLSPLHF.

This clonotype was seen many times. The chain joins TRBV5-1 to TRBJ1-1; D might be TRBD1 (6 bases). CDR1 is SGHRS, CDR2 YFSETQ, per germline. CDR3 size: 15 residues. Deletions cut 4 bases from V and 7 bases from J, with 20 bases between. This chain's CDR3 is CASSPPLLQGDEAFF. The DNA of the CDR3 is TGCGCCAGCAGCCCCCCTTTATTACAGGGAGATGAAGCTTTCTTT.

The gene calls are TRBV12-3 or TRBV12-4 and TRBJ2-7; D unclear. The CDR3 is made up of 14 amino acids. V was trimmed by 9 bases and J by 3 bases, leaving 18 bases between them. The chain's CDR3 is CASCSSWMGYEQYF. DNA for the CDR3: TGTGCCAGTTGTTCTTCGTGGATGGGCTACGAGCAGTACTTC.

J is TRBJ1-1 and V is TRBV7-9; D unclear. This CDR3 contains 14 residues. The V gene lost 3 bases and the J gene lost 5 bases, with 13 bases spanning the gap. In germline, CDR1 is SEHNR, CDR2 FQNEAQ (reference sequence). The DNA of the CDR3 is TGTGCCAGCAGCTTCCCTCTGGTCAGAACTGAAGCTTTCTTT. Translation: CASSFPLVRTEAFF. Supplemented by reference TRBV7-9 and TRBJ1-1, the full variable domain reads DTGVSQNPRHKITKRGQNVTFRCDPISEHNRLYWYRQTLGQGPEFLTYFQNEAQLEKSRLLSDRFSAERPKGSFSTLEIQRTEQGDSAMYLCASSFPLVRTEAFFGQGTRLTVV.